This is a list of T cell receptor beta chains from one sample in a study of graft-versus-host responses after intestinal transplantation. For these receptors, no antigen is known. Sequencing used immunoSEQ multiplex PCR; TCRdb keeps in-frame clones, though not all of them. The table has some 100,000 clones, around 93% seen once. Sequences were derived from unstimulated CD8+ T cells sorted from spleen or lymph node cells, sampled before transplant. These receptors all stem from a human donor who was the organ donor for an intestinal transplant. Both conserved end residues are part of each CDR3. D genes are given only for firm matches. Size values are once, few and many counts, or a class for expanded clones, and some rows have none.

v_gene	j_gene	abundance	d_gene	CDR3nt	CDR3aa
TRBV7-9	TRBJ2-6	once	TRBD1	TGTGCCAGCAGCGGTAGGGGGCGCGGCTCTGGGGCCAACGTCCTGACTTTC	CASSGRGRGSGANVLTF
TRBV5-6	TRBJ2-7	-	-	TGTGCCAGCAGCTTCCGACAGGCCACTGCATACGAGCAGTACTTC	CASSFRQATAYEQYF
TRBV5-1	TRBJ1-5	-	TRBD1	TGCGCCAGCAGCTTAACAGGGGGCTATGATCAGCCCCAGCATTTT	CASSLTGGYDQPQHF
TRBV7-6	TRBJ2-2	-	-	TGTGCCAGCAGCCCGGGCACCGGGGAGCTGTTTTTT	CASSPGTGELFF
TRBV7-3	TRBJ2-1	once	TRBD2	TGTGCCAGCAGCACCATGGGACTAGCGGACAATGAGCAGTTCTTC	CASSTMGLADNEQFF
TRBV6-1	TRBJ2-5	-	TRBD2	TGTGCCAGCAGTGAAATGCGACTAGCGGGGGTTTTTAAGTTCTTGGAGACCCAGTACTTC	CASSEMRLAGVFKFLETQYF
TRBV15	TRBJ1-4	-	-	TGTGCCACCAGCAGAGTAGGGGAAACAACTAATGAAAAACTGTTTTTT	CATSRVGETTNEKLFF
TRBV19	TRBJ2-7	-	TRBD2	TGTGCCAGTAGCATAGCGGGAAGGTACGAGCAGTACTTC	CASSIAGRYEQYF
TRBV27	TRBJ1-1	-	-	TGTGCCAGCAGTTCCAATACTGAAGCTTTCTTT	CASSSNTEAFF
TRBV27	TRBJ2-7	-	TRBD2	TGTGCCAGCAGTTTATCCGGGACTAGCGACTACGAGCAGTACTTC	CASSLSGTSDYEQYF
TRBV28	TRBJ1-1	-	-	TGTGCCAGCAGTCCCCCGGGGGCTGAAGCTTTCTTT	CASSPPGAEAFF
TRBV6-5	TRBJ2-5	-	-	TGTGCCAGCAGGTTGGAGGGGTCGACCCAAGAGACCCAGTACTTC	CASRLEGSTQETQYF
TRBV27	TRBJ2-5	once	-	TGTGCCAGCAGTTTTTTCGGTTTGCCGCCCTATGAAGAGACCCAGTACTTC	CASSFFGLPPYEETQYF
TRBV19	TRBJ2-7	-	TRBD1	TGTGCCAGCTCCGGGACAGGGGGACTTGGCACCCCCTACGAGCAGTACTTC	CASSGTGGLGTPYEQYF
TRBV27	TRBJ2-7	-	-	TGTGCCAGCAGCAGGGGCCACTCCTACGAGCAGTACTTC	CASSRGHSYEQYF
TRBV10-3	TRBJ2-5	-	-	TGTGCCATCAGCGGGGGAGGTGAAGCCCGGGCCCAAGAGACCCAGTACTTC	CAISGGGEARAQETQYF
TRBV13	TRBJ2-1	-	TRBD2	TGTGCCAGCAGCCCGAAGACTAGCGCGGGGTGGAATGAGCAGTTCTTC	CASSPKTSAGWNEQFF
TRBV7-2	TRBJ2-7	once	TRBD2	TGTGCCAGCAGCTTAGGGGTCGGGGGGTACGAGCAGTACTTC	CASSLGVGGYEQYF
TRBV13	TRBJ2-1	-	-	TGTGCCAGCAGCTCGAAATCCCTCAGGAATGAGCAGTTCTTC	CASSSKSLRNEQFF
TRBV2	TRBJ2-7	-	-	TGTGCCAGCACCCTGGGACACCCACTACCAAACTACGAGCAGTACTTC	CASTLGHPLPNYEQYF
TRBV6-1	TRBJ2-7	once	-	TGTGCCAGCAGATTTAACAGGGACGAGCAGTACTTC	CASRFNRDEQYF
TRBV28	TRBJ1-4	-	-	TGTGCCAGCAGTTTCTCCGAAAAACTGTTTTTT	CASSFSEKLFF
TRBV5-6	TRBJ2-6	-	TRBD1	TGTGCCAGCAGTCGGGACAGGGTATATGAAGGGGCCAACGTCCTGACTTTC	CASSRDRVYEGANVLTF
TRBV7-9	TRBJ1-1	-	TRBD1	TGTGCCAGCAGGGATGCGGGACAGGGGAACACTGAAGCTTTCTTT	CASRDAGQGNTEAFF
TRBV19	TRBJ2-1	-	-	TGTGCCAGTAGTATATCCTGGAGCTCCTACAATGAGCAGTTCTTC	CASSISWSSYNEQFF
TRBV28	TRBJ2-5	-	-	TGTGCCAGCAGTTTAGCGGAATACCAAGAGACCCAGTACTTC	CASSLAEYQETQYF
TRBV5-4	TRBJ1-2	-	-	TGTGCCAGCAGCTTGGTTGCGGACTATGGCTACACCTTC	CASSLVADYGYTF
TRBV6-5	TRBJ2-5	few	-	TGTGCCAGCAGGTCAACGCTGGGGAGAGAGACCCAGTACTTC	CASRSTLGRETQYF
TRBV6-1	TRBJ1-1	-	-	TGTGCCAGCAGTGAAGCGCAGGGGATGTCGACTGAAGCTTTCTTT	CASSEAQGMSTEAFF
TRBV15	TRBJ2-5	-	TRBD2	TGTGCCACCAGCAGAGATCTAGCGGGGGGGCAAGAGACCCAGTACTTC	CATSRDLAGGQETQYF
TRBV10-2	TRBJ2-7	-	TRBD2	TGCGCCAGCAGTGAACTAGCGCGATCCTACGAGCAGTACTTC	CASSELARSYEQYF
TRBV25-1	TRBJ1-4	-	TRBD1	TGTGCCAGCAGGACCCCCGCCGTGACAGGGGTTGAAAAACTGTTTTTT	CASRTPAVTGVEKLFF
TRBV4-1	TRBJ2-7	once	-	TGCGCCAGCAGCCAAGGTCCCCCGGCAGGGAAAAGCTCCTACGAGCAGTACTTC	CASSQGPPAGKSSYEQYF
TRBV9	TRBJ2-3	once	TRBD2	TGTGCCAGCAGCGCCCAGAGCGGGAGCTTCACAGATACGCAGTATTTT	CASSAQSGSFTDTQYF
TRBV9	TRBJ2-3	-	-	TGTGCCAGCAGCGTAGCGGGAGATCCCCCAGATACGCAGTATTTT	CASSVAGDPPDTQYF
TRBV2	TRBJ1-3	-	-	TGTGCCAGCAGTGAAGAGGACAACAGCTCTGGAAACACCATATATTTT	CASSEEDNSSGNTIYF
TRBV4-1	TRBJ2-7	-	-	TGCGCCAGCAGCCAAGCTCCCGGGGATCTCTCCTACGAGCAGTACTTC	CASSQAPGDLSYEQYF
TRBV4-1	TRBJ2-2	once	TRBD2	TGCGCCAGCAGCCCGAGTCTAGCGGGGAAAACCGGGGAGCTGTTTTTT	CASSPSLAGKTGELFF
TRBV5-1	TRBJ2-1	-	TRBD2	TGCGCCAGCAGCTTGGGAGTAGCGGGAGGCTCCTACAATGAGCAGTTCTTC	CASSLGVAGGSYNEQFF
TRBV5-4	TRBJ2-2	once	-	TGTGCCAGCAGCCTGGATTCCCAGAACACCGGGGAGCTGTTTTTT	CASSLDSQNTGELFF
TRBV5-1	TRBJ2-7	-	-	TGCGCCAGCAGCTTGTATTCGGGGAGATACGAGCAGTACTTC	CASSLYSGRYEQYF
TRBV12-5	TRBJ2-3	-	TRBD2	TGTGCTACCCGGGCTAGCGGGGGGGCTGGAGATACGCAGTATTTT	CATRASGGAGDTQYF
TRBV5-1	TRBJ1-1	few	-	TGCGCCAGCAGCTTGGTGGAGCCTACCAACACTGAAGCTTTCTTT	CASSLVEPTNTEAFF
TRBV9	TRBJ2-5	-	-	TGTGCCAGCAGCGCAGGAGGGGAGACCCAGTACTTC	CASSAGGETQYF
TRBV29-1	TRBJ2-7	-	TRBD2	TGCAGCGTTGAGTTAGTTGGAACTAGCGGGCCTAGGACCTACGAGCAGTACTTC	CSVELVGTSGPRTYEQYF
TRBV7-8	TRBJ2-1	-	TRBD2	TGTGCCAGCAGCTTAGGGGGACTAGCAACCTACAATGAGCAGTTCTTC	CASSLGGLATYNEQFF
TRBV2	TRBJ2-1	-	TRBD2	TGTGCCAGCAGTGAGAATGACCTAGCGGGGGAGAATGAGCAGTTCTTC	CASSENDLAGENEQFF
TRBV2	TRBJ2-3	-	TRBD2	TGTGCCAGCAGTACTCGGGAGGCCGGGGTGGATACGCAGTATTTT	CASSTREAGVDTQYF
TRBV28	TRBJ2-1	once	TRBD1	TGTGCCAGCAGTTTAGGTGCCAGGGGGAATGAGCAGTTCTTC	CASSLGARGNEQFF
TRBV28	TRBJ2-7	-	-	TGTGCCAGCGAACCGGGACATGGGAACTACGAGCAGTACTTC	CASEPGHGNYEQYF
TRBV27	TRBJ2-2	-	-	TGTGCCAGCAGTCCCACGAACACCGGGGAGCTGTTTTTT	CASSPTNTGELFF
TRBV11-3	TRBJ2-7	-	TRBD1	TGTGCCAGCAGCCCCGACAGGGGGACCTACGAGCAGTACTTC	CASSPDRGTYEQYF
TRBV5-1	TRBJ1-6	few	-	TGCGCCAGCAGCTTGGCCGGTAATTCACCCCTCCACTTT	CASSLAGNSPLHF